This T cell receptor beta chain was observed in a study of cytomegalovirus exposure and HLA in healthy donors. For the study at large: Assignment to the Caucasian-associated ancestry cluster applied to around 82% of the roughly 410 genotyped donors.

About this clone itself: What it recognizes is unknown.

Healthy donors of bone marrow made up the group. General study findings and limits: The authors later linked a missense DCLRE1C variant to TCR beta V- and J-gene trimming.

Trimming stripped 3 bases from V and 1 base from J, with 12 bases between. This CDR3 has 15 amino acids. Per germline, CDR1 SEHNR and CDR2 FQNEAQ (reference sequence). The PCR had 60 Vbeta and 13 Jbeta primers. Authors' processing steps: In a later analysis, the count reached some 83 million unique TCR beta chains, with 10 million to 14 million shared. Libraries were prepared by immunoSEQ multiplex PCR; TCRdb keeps only in-frame clonotypes and omits some of them. V, J and clone size reflect that table, while D and trimming were determined from the DNA. The sample holds around 200,000 clones, around four fifths seen once.

The source material was PBMCs. The chain joins TRBV7-9 to TRBJ1-1; possible D gene TRBD1, 6 bases. The sequence was collected from a woman aged 40 to 50 in good health and CMV-seronegative. The CDR3 spells CASSLRTVENTEAFF. The CDR3 DNA reads as TGTGCCAGCAGCTTGAGGACAGTGGAGAACACTGAAGCTTTCTTT.